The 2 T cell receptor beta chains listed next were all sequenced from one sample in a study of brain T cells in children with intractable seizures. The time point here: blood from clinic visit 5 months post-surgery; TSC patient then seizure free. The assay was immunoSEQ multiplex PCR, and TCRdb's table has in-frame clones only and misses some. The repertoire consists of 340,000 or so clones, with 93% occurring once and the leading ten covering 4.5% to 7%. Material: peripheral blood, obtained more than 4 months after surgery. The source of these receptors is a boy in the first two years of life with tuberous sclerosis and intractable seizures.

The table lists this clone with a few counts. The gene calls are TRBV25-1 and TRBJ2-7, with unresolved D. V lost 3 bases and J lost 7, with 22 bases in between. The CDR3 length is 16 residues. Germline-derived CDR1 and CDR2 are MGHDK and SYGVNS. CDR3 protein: CASSEGNRAVIWEQYF. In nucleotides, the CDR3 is TGTGCCAGCAGTGAGGGGAACCGTGCAGTTATATGGGAGCAGTACTTC.

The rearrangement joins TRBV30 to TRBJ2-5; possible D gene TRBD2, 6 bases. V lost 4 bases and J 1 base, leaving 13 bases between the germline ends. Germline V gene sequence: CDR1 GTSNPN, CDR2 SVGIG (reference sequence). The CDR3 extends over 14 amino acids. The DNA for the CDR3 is TGTGCCTGGAACCGCGGGACTCTCCAAGAGACCCAGTACTTC. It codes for CAWNRGTLQETQYF.